This entry is about one T cell receptor (beta chain). The germline gives CDR1 ENHRY, CDR2 SYGVKD. With 6 bases clipped from V and 9 bases from J, the junction kept 11 bases outside the gene matches. CDR3 length: 16 residues. The data were obtained in a study of OX40 agonist ivuxolimab in advanced cancers. Across the study: Those enrolled were about 80% male, with a mean age of around 58 years and ages from roughly 23 to 79.

Clones were sequenced by immunoSEQ multiplex PCR, and TCRdb holds only the in-frame ones, with some missing. The sample lists 74,000 or so clones, 89% occurring once. Blood samples were obtained at baseline, cycle 4 day 1, and cycle 7 day 1. V gene TRBV10-3 combines with J gene TRBJ2-1, with 13 bases fitting TRBD2. Specimen: CD4+ or CD8+ T cells sorted from blood, collected in a trial of the OX40 agonist ivuxolimab. The TCR was taken from an adult with an advanced solid tumor such as melanoma, head and neck, liver or kidney cancer. In nucleotides, the CDR3 is TGTGCCATCAGCTCAGCCGGGACTAGCGGGACTCGTGAGCAGTTCTTC. Amino acids: CAISSAGTSGTREQFF.